This T cell receptor (beta chain) was recorded in a study of T cells in Graves' hyperthyroidism and ophthalmopathy. TCR beta CDR3 regions were amplified from RNA transcripts. HTBI primers were the set used in a first-round RT-PCR of the TCR CDR3. A single record per CDR3 protein comes from TCRdb applying MiXCR to the multiplex PCR reads. Seen here are about 380,000 distinct CDR3 sequences, roughly 13% observed once, and the top ten hold approximately 10%. With a duration under 2 months, the hyperthyroidism was newly diagnosed in patients aged 18 to 65. The CDR3 has 14 residues. The ends were cut back, 5 bases at V and 4 bases at J, with 14 bases in the middle. CDR1 and CDR2 from the germline V gene are MDHEN and SYDVKM.

Material for sequencing was blood. The chain carries TRBV28 and TRBJ1-1, with D possibly matching TRBD1 (5 bases). The clonotype was recovered from a woman aged 60 to 75 with Graves' hyperthyroidism. The CDR3 loop is CASSRDQGATEAFF. CDR3 nucleotide sequence: TGTGCCAGCAGTAGGGATCAGGGTGCCACTGAAGCTTTCTTT.